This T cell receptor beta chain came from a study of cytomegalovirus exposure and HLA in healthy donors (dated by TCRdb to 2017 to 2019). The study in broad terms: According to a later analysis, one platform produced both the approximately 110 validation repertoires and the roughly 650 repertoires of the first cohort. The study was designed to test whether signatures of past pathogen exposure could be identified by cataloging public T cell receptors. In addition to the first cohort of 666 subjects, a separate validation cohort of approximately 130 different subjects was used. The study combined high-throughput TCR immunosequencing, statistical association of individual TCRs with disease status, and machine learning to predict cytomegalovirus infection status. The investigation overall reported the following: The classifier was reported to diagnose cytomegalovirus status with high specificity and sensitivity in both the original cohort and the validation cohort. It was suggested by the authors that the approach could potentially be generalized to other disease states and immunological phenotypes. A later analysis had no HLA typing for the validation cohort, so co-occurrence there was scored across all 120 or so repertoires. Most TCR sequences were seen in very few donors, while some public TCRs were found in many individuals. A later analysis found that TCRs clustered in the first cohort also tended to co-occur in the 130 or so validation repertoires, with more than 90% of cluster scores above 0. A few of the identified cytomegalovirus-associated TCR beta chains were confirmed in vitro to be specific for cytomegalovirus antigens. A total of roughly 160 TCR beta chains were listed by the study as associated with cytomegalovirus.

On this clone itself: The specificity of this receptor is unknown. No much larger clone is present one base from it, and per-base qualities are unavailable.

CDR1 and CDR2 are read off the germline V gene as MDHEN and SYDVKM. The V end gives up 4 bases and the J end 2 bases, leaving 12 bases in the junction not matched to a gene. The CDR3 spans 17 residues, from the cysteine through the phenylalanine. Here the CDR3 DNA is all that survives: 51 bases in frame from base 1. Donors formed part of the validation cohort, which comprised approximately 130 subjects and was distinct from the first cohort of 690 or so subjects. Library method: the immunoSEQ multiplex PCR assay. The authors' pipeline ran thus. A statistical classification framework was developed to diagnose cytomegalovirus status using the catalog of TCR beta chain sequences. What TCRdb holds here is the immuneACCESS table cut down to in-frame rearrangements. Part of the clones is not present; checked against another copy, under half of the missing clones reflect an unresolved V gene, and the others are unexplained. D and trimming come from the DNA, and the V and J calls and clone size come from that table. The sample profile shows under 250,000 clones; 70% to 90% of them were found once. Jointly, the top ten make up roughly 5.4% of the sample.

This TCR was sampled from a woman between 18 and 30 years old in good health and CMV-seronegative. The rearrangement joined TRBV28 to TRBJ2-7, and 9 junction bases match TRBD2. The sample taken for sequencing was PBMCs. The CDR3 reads CASSSRGSGGSTYEQYF. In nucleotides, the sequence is TGTGCCAGCAGTTCCCGCGGTAGCGGGGGATCCACCTACGAGCAGTACTTC. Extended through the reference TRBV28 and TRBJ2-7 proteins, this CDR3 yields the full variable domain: DVKVTQSSRYLVKRTGEKVFLECVQDMDHENMFWYRQDPGLGLRLIYFSYDVKMKEKGDIPEGYSVSREKKERFSLILESASTNQTSMYLCASSSRGSGGSTYEQYFGPGTRLTVT.